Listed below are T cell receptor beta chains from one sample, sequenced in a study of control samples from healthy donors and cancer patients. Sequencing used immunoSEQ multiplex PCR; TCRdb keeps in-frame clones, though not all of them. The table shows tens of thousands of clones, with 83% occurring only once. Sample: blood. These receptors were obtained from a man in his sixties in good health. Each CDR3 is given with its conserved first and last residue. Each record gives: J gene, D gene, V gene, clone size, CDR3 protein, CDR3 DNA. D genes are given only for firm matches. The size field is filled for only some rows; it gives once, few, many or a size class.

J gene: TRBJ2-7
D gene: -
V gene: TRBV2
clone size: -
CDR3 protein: CASSEGAAEQYF
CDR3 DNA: TGTGCCAGCAGTGAGGGGGCGGCCGAGCAGTACTTC

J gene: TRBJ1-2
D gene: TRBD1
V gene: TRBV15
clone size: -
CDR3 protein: CATSSRDSFNYGYTF
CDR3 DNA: TGTGCCACCAGCAGCCGGGACAGCTTTAACTATGGCTACACCTTC

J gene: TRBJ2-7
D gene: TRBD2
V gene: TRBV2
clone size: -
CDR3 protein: CASKLGGYEQYF
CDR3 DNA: TGTGCCAGCAAGCTGGGGGGGTACGAGCAGTACTTC

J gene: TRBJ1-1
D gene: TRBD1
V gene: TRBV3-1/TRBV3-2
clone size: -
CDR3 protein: CASSRGGGSASEAFF
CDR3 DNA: TGTGCCAGCAGCCGCGGAGGGGGCTCCGCCTCTGAAGCTTTCTTT

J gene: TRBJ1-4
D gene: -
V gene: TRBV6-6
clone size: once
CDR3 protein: CASTYSGVRNEKLFF
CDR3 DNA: TGTGCCAGCACCTACTCGGGGGTCAGGAATGAAAAACTGTTTTTT

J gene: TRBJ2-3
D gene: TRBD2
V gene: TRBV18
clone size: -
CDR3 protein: CASSVGLAGEKDTQYF
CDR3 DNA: TGTGCCAGCTCGGTCGGACTAGCGGGGGAAAAAGATACGCAGTATTTT

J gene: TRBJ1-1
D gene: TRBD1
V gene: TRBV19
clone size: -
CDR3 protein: CASSISTGAFYTEAFF
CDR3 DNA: TGTGCCAGTAGTATAAGTACAGGGGCGTTTTACACTGAAGCTTTCTTT

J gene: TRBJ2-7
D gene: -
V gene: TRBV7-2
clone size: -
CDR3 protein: CASSHQGPTTFYEQYF
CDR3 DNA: TGTGCCAGCAGCCACCAGGGCCCCACTACTTTTTACGAGCAGTACTTC

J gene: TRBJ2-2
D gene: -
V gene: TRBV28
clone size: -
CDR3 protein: CASSLWATGELFF
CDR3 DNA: TGTGCCAGCAGTTTATGGGCGACCGGGGAGCTGTTTTTT

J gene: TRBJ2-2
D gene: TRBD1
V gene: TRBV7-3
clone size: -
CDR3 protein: CASSGQENTGELFF
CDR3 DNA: TGTGCCAGCTCGGGACAGGAAAACACCGGGGAGCTGTTTTTT

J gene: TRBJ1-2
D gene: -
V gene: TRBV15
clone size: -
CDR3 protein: CATSRPPNGYTF
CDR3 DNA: TGTGCCACCAGCAGACCACCCAATGGCTACACCTTC

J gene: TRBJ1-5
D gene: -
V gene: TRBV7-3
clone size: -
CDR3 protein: CASSPGGAGNQPQHF
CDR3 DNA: TGTGCCAGCAGCCCGGGGGGGGCAGGGAATCAGCCCCAGCATTTT

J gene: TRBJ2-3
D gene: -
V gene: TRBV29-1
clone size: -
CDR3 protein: CSVSHAGQTDTQYF
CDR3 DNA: TGCAGCGTTTCACACGCCGGACAAACAGATACGCAGTATTTT

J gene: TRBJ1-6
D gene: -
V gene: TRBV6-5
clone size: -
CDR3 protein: CASSYYGYNSPLHF
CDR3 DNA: TGTGCCAGCAGTTATTACGGATATAATTCACCCCTCCACTTT

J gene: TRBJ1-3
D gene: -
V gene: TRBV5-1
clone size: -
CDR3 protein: CASSLDGISGNTIYF
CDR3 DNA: TGCGCCAGCAGCTTGGACGGAATTTCTGGAAACACCATATATTTT

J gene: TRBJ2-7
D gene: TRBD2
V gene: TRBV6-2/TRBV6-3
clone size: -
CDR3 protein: CASSYGLAGVGPYEQYF
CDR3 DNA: TGTGCCAGCAGTTACGGGCTAGCGGGAGTCGGCCCATACGAGCAGTACTTC

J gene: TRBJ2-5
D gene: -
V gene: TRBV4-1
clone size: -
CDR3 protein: CASSQARGETQYF
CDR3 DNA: TGCGCCAGCAGCCAAGCCCGCGGGGAGACCCAGTACTTC

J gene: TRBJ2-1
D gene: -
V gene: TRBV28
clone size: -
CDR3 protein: CASSPSTSHEQFF
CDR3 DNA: TGTGCCAGCAGTCCCTCGACTAGTCATGAGCAGTTCTTC

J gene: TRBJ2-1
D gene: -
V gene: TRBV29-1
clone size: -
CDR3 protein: CSAESGTDEQFF
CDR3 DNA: TGCAGCGCCGAGTCCGGGACGGATGAGCAGTTCTTC

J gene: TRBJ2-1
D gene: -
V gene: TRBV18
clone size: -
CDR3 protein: CASSPPTGPSYNEQFF
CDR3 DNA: TGTGCCAGCTCACCACCGACAGGACCCTCCTACAATGAGCAGTTCTTC

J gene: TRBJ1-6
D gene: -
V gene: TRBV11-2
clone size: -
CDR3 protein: CASSPGPRGTTPLHF
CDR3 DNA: TGTGCCAGCAGCCCCGGCCCGAGGGGAACTACACCCCTCCACTTT

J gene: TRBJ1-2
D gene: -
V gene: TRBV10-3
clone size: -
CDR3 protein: CAISERGTDGYTF
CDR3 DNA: TGTGCCATCAGTGAACGCGGGACGGATGGCTACACCTTC

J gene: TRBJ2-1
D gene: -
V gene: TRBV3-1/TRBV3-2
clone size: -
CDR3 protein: CASSQWNYNEQFF
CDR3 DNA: TGTGCCAGCAGCCAGTGGAATTACAATGAGCAGTTCTTC

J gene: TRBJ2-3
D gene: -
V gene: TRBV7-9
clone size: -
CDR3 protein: CASSPWALSGSTDTQYF
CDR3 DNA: TGTGCCAGCAGCCCATGGGCGCTAAGCGGAAGCACAGATACGCAGTATTTT

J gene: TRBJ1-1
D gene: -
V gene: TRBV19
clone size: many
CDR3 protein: CASSSLDPRAAEAFF
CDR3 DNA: TGTGCCAGTAGTAGCCTCGACCCCCGCGCAGCGGAAGCTTTCTTT

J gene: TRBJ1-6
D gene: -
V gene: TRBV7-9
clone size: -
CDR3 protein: CASSLTDGNSPLHF
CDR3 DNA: TGTGCCAGCAGCTTAACCGACGGGAATTCACCCCTCCACTTT

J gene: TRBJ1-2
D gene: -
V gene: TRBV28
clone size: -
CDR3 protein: CASSLWVADGYTF
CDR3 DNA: TGTGCCAGCAGTTTATGGGTGGCGGATGGCTACACCTTC

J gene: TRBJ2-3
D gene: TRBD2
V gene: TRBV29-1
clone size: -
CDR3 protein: CSVWTSGKGDTQYF
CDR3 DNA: TGCAGCGTTTGGACTAGCGGGAAGGGCGATACGCAGTATTTT

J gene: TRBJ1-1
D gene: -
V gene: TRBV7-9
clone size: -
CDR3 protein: CASSPRTADEAFF
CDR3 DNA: TGTGCCAGCAGCCCCCGGACAGCAGATGAAGCTTTCTTT

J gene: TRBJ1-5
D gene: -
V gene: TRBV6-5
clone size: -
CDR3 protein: CASSASTLSNQPQHF
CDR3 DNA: TGTGCCAGCAGCGCCTCAACACTGAGCAATCAGCCCCAGCATTTT

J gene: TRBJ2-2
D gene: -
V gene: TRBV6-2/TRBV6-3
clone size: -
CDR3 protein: CASSYSEGASGELFF
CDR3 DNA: TGTGCCAGCAGTTACTCGGAGGGAGCCTCCGGGGAGCTGTTTTTT

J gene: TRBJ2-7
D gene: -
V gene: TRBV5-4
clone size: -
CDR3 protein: CASSLGGKSSYEQYF
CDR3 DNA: TGTGCCAGCAGCTTGGGCGGGAAGAGCTCCTACGAGCAGTACTTC

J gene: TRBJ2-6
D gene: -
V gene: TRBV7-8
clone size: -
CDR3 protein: CASSPRERIQGSGANVLTF
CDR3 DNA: TGTGCCAGCAGCCCCCGGGAGAGAATACAGGGCTCTGGGGCCAACGTCCTGACTTTC

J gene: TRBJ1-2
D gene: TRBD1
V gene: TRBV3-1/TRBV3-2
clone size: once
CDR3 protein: CASSQDWGTANYGYTF
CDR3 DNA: TGTGCCAGCAGCCAAGATTGGGGGACAGCTAACTATGGCTACACCTTC

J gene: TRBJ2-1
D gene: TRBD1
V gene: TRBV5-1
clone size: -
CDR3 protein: CASSSVTGGYNEQFF
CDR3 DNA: TGCGCCAGCAGCTCCGTGACAGGGGGGTACAATGAGCAGTTCTTC

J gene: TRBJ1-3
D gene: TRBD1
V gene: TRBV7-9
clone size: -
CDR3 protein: CASSSRTGGSNTIYF
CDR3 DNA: TGTGCCAGCAGCTCCCGGACAGGGGGGAGCAACACCATATATTTT

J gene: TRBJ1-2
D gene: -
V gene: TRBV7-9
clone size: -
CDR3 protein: CASSTGRIYGYTF
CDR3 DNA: TGTGCCAGCAGCACCGGTCGGATCTATGGCTACACCTTC

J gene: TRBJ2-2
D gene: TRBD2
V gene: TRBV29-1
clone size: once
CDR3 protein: CSVTSGSLGGELFF
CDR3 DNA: TGCAGCGTAACTAGCGGGAGTTTGGGCGGGGAGCTGTTTTTT

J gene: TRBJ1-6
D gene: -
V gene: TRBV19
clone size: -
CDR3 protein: CASSIGSGRPLHF
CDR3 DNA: TGTGCCAGTAGTATCGGGTCGGGACGGCCCCTCCACTTT

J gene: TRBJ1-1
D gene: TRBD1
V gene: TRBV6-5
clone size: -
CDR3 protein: CASSYSTGRNTEAFF
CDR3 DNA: TGTGCCAGCAGTTACTCGACAGGGAGGAACACTGAAGCTTTCTTT

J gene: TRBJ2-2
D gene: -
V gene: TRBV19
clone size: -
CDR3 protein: CASSIRGGELFF
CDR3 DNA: TGTGCCAGTAGTATTAGAGGGGGGGAGCTGTTTTTT

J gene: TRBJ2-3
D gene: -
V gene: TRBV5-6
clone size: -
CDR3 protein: CASSRDLPGDTQYF
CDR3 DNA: TGTGCCAGCAGCCGGGACCTCCCCGGGGATACGCAGTATTTT

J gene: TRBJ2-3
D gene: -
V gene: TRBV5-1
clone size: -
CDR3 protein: CASSFSGLQADTQYF
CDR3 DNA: TGCGCCAGCAGCTTCAGCGGACTACAGGCAGATACGCAGTATTTT

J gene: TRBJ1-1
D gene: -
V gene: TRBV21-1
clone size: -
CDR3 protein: CASRWTGARGTEAFF
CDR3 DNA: TGTGCCAGCAGGTGGACAGGGGCCCGGGGCACTGAAGCTTTCTTT

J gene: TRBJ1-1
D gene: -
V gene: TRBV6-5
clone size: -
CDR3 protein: CASSRTIPNTEAFF
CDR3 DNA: TGTGCCAGCAGTAGGACAATCCCGAACACTGAAGCTTTCTTT

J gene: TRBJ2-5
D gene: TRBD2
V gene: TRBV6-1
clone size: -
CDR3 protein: CASKRLAGGRETQYF
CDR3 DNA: TGTGCCAGCAAAAGACTAGCGGGAGGCCGGGAGACCCAGTACTTC

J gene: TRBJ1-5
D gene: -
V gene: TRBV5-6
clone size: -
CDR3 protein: CASSQAGSYSNQPQHF
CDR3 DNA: TGTGCCAGCAGCCAGGCTGGGAGCTATAGCAATCAGCCCCAGCATTTT

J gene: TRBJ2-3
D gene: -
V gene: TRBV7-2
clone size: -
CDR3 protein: CASRSGFSTDTQYF
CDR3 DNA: TGTGCCAGCAGATCCGGGTTTTCAACAGATACGCAGTATTTT

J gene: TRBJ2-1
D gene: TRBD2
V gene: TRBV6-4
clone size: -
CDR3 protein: CASSPGTSGLNEQFF
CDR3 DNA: TGTGCCAGCAGTCCCGGGACTAGCGGGTTAAATGAGCAGTTCTTC